Reported below is one TCR beta chain. The antigen is undetermined. The sample belongs to a study of cytomegalovirus exposure and HLA in healthy donors. Study background: For the approximately 430 genotyped donors, more than 80% fell within the Caucasian-associated ancestry cluster.

The germline V gene has CDR1 ENHRY and CDR2 SYGVKD. This CDR3 region has 15 residues. V lost 3 bases and J lost 4; bases outside the gene matches: 6. PCR employed 60 Vbeta and 13 Jbeta primers. The table came from immunoSEQ multiplex PCR; TCRdb's copy has only in-frame clones and leaves some out. The sample has some 160,000 clones; roughly 80% are singletons. Whole-study findings and limits: TCR beta V- and J-gene trimming was later associated with a missense DCLRE1C variant. Of the V segments, some could not be distinguished, including TRBV6-2 and TRBV6-3, and were excluded.

Sequenced input: PBMCs. V and J are TRBV10-3 and TRBJ1-1, with 9 nucleotides matching TRBD1. The clonotype originates from a male donor in good health and CMV-seropositive. The DNA for the CDR3 is TGTGCCATCAGTGACATTGACAGGGGGATCACTGAAGCTTTCTTT. Encoded protein: CAISDIDRGITEAFF.